This TCR beta chain emerged from a study of blood T cell repertoires in COVID-19. Across the study: Italy, Spain and the United States were the sources of the convalescent and acute COVID-19 samples. Sample material is recorded as cDNA or gDNA derived from T cells, B-cell-depleted T cells, or PBMCs.

Original methodology: Cell counts per sample came from amplifying reference gene primers. The protocol was immunoSEQ multiplex PCR, while the TCRdb copy is restricted to in-frame clones and leaves out a portion. That table gives V, J and clone size, and the DNA gave D and trimming. The sample records approximately 300,000 clones, roughly 87% being singletons. The CDR3 runs 13 residues. The germline V and J ends were trimmed by 3 bases and 1 base, with 6 bases remaining between them. The V gene's germline CDR1 is MNHEY and CDR2 SMNVEV (reference sequence). The TCR originated in a man between 18 and 29 years old with active or convalescent COVID-19. The sequenced sample was peripheral blood. The chain recombines TRBV27 with TRBJ1-1; D unresolved. The CDR3 DNA reads as TGTGCCAGCAGTTTGGTCGGGAACACTGAAGCTTTCTTT. It specifies CASSLVGNTEAFF.